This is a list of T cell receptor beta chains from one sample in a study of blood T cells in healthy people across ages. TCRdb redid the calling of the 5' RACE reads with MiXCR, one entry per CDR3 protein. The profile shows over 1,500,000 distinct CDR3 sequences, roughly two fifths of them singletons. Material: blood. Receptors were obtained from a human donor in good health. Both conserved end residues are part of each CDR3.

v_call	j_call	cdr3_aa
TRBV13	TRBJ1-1	CASSPYNRERNTEAFF
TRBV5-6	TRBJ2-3	CDSFSGLAGVGDTQYF
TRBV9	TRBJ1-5	CASSALEVRCLYQPQHF
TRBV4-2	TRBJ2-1	CASSQESTGGSYNEQFF
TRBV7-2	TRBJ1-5	CASTLGAGNQPQHF
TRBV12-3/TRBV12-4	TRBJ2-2	CASSTTGFTGELFF
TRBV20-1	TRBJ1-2	CSARGALGYTF
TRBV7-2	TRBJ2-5	CASSLARGQETQYF
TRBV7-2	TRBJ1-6	CASSPPVGRTYSPLHF
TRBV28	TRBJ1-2	CASSPPMIGNYGYTF
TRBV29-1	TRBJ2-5	CSIGPGHLQETQYF
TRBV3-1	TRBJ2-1	CASSQGGHLLFF